Here is one T cell receptor beta chain with its context. What it binds is unknown. There are 15 residues in the CDR3. The trim removed 0 bases at V and 3 bases at J, leaving 2 bases unmatched. Germline-derived CDR1 and CDR2 are MNHEY and SVGAGI. During the collection period, no donor immune events like infections were recorded. Clones were read by immunoSEQ multiplex PCR, and TCRdb kept only the in-frame ones, dropping some. The data show approximately 63,000 clones, 70% to 90% seen once. The sample belongs to a study of identifying expanded T cells in peripheral blood. Overall study findings and caveats: Variance in clone template counts between approximately two-week samples significantly increased with total template count across all healthy donors. Over two and four weeks, about 15 and 19 clones changed, versus roughly 1.1 between replicates.

J is TRBJ2-7 and V is TRBV6-5; 10 bases map to TRBD1. The specimen sequenced was blood. This sequence was found in a person aged 18 to 75 in good health. CDR3 coding DNA: TGTGCCAGCAGTTACTCAGGGACAGGGGTCTACGAGCAGTACTTC. Translating gives CASSYSGTGVYEQYF.